The next 32 T cell receptor beta chains were all read from a single sample in a study of T cell responses to AZD1222 COVID-19 vaccine. The protocol was immunoSEQ multiplex PCR, while the TCRdb copy is restricted to in-frame clones and leaves out a portion. The table shows 150,000 to 200,000 clones, with around 94% occurring only once. The sequenced sample was peripheral blood, obtained 28 days after the second AZD1222 dose. The receptors shown here come from an adult who received the AZD1222 COVID-19 vaccine.

V usage is TRBV5-5 and J usage is TRBJ1-2, with TRBD1 identical over 11 bases. V shed 4 bases and J 7 bases; nucleotides not matched to a gene: 6. Germline CDR1 and CDR2: SGHKS and YYEKEE (reference sequence). The CDR3 is 14 amino acids. The CDR3 DNA sequence: TGTGCCAGCAGCGGAGGACAGGGGGCCTCTGGCTACACCTTC. Translating it yields CASSGGQGASGYTF.

V is TRBV18 and J is TRBJ2-2; no reliable D call. CDR3 length: 13 residues. V was pared by 3 bases and J by 5 bases, with 7 bases between. Germline CDR1 KGHSH, CDR2 LQKENI. The CDR3 sequence: CASSPGATGELFF. In DNA form, the CDR3 reads TGTGCCAGCTCACCGGGCGCAACCGGGGAGCTGTTTTTT.

This clone showed up just once. V usage is TRBV7-9 and J usage is TRBJ1-5, with unresolved D. V was shortened by 2 bases and J by 3 bases, with 8 bases between the two germline ends. This CDR3 has 14 amino acids. CDR1 is SEHNR, CDR2 FQNEAQ, per germline (reference sequence). The CDR3 DNA follows: TGTGCCAGCAGCTTATCCCGGGACAATCAGCCCCAGCATTTT. Translated: CASSLSRDNQPQHF.

The rearrangement uses TRBV28 and TRBJ2-7; 7 nucleotides match TRBD1. V lost 8 bases, J lost 1 base, and 8 bases stayed unmatched. The CDR3 runs to 14 residues. Germline lookup yields CDR1 MDHEN and CDR2 SYDVKM. The CDR3, as DNA: TGTGCCAGCGGAAAATGGACAGGTTCCTACGAGCAGTACTTC. This sequence encodes CASGKWTGSYEQYF.

This clone turned up a few times. The V call is TRBV6-2 or TRBV6-3, the J call TRBJ1-4; possible D gene TRBD1, 6 bases. V lost 0 bases and J lost 12, with 26 bases in between. The CDR3 contains 18 residues. The germline CDR1 and CDR2 sequences are MNHEY and SVGEGT. The CDR3 DNA reads TGTGCCAGCAGTTACTCCGACCGGGACACCCCCGGGAAGGGGCAACTGTTTTTT. The encoded protein is CASSYSDRDTPGKGQLFF.

V is TRBV10-3 and J is TRBJ1-4; D may be TRBD1 (5 bases). The length of the CDR3 is 15 residues. Germline assignment: CDR1 ENHRY and CDR2 SYGVKD. Trimming took 0 bases from V and 2 from J, leaving 7 bases between them. CDR3 DNA: TGTGCCATCAGTGAGTCGGGGCTCACTAATGAAAAACTGTTTTTT. It yields the protein CAISESGLTNEKLFF.

V is TRBV4-1 and J is TRBJ2-1; TRBD1 matches 8 bases. The trim removed 3 bases at V and 10 bases at J, leaving 2 bases unmatched. The germline CDR1 and CDR2 sequences are MGHRA and YSYEKL. This CDR3 is 12 amino acids long. The CDR3 loop reads CASSQDRVEQFF. The CDR3 DNA reads as TGCGCCAGCAGCCAGGACAGGGTAGAGCAGTTCTTC.

The chain uses TRBV4-1 and TRBJ2-1; 11 nucleotides align to TRBD2. The V gene's germline CDR1 is MGHRA and CDR2 YSYEKL. Trimming took 3 bases from V and 9 from J; bases not matched to a gene: 7. The CDR3 runs 15 residues. CDR3 DNA sequence: TGCGCCAGCAGCCAGCCACTAGCGGGAGCGTCTGAGCAGTTCTTC. This codes for CASSQPLAGASEQFF.

The CDR3 loop is CASSLSTFRNTGELFF. The CDR3 coding sequence is TGTGCCAGCAGTTTATCGACATTTAGAAACACCGGGGAGCTGTTTTTT. The chain employs TRBV28 and TRBJ2-2; D is undetermined. CDR1 is MDHEN and CDR2 is SYDVKM in the germline V gene. Trimming shortened V by 1 base and J by 2 bases, and 11 bases separated the two germline ends. This CDR3 contains 16 residues.

In its sample, this clone was seen once. The rearrangement joins TRBV7-9 to TRBJ1-2, with a weak D call TRBD1 (5 bases). Germline CDR1 is SEHNR and CDR2 is FQNEAQ (reference sequence). The CDR3 has 14 residues. Trimming stripped 5 bases from V and 4 bases from J, with 14 bases between. CDR3 amino acids: CASSQIQGAYGYTF. In DNA, the CDR3 is TGTGCCAGCAGCCAAATTCAGGGTGCCTATGGCTACACCTTC.

The chain employs TRBV19 and TRBJ1-1; D is unresolved. In germline, CDR1 is LNHDA, CDR2 SQIVND (reference sequence). This CDR3 spans 13 amino acids. Trimming shortened V by 3 bases and J by 1 base, and 6 bases separated the two germline ends. The CDR3 nucleotides read TGTGCCAGTAGTATGATGGAGAACACTGAAGCTTTCTTT. It specifies CASSMMENTEAFF.

The CDR3 DNA reads as TGTGCCAGCAGTGGAGGAAGACAGTTGAACACTGAAGCTTTCTTT. It yields the protein CASSGGRQLNTEAFF. The rearrangement joins TRBV28 to TRBJ1-1, with D maybe TRBD1 (5 bases). Per germline, CDR1 MDHEN and CDR2 SYDVKM. Trimming pared 5 bases from V and 0 bases from J, leaving 13 bases between. The CDR3 is 15 residues long.

This clone has a single count. This chain joins TRBV11-3 and TRBJ2-5, with D tentatively TRBD1 or TRBD2 (7 bases each). With 2 bases removed from V and 5 bases from J, the gap between germline ends came to 15 bases. CDR3 length equals 15 residues. Germline CDR1 and CDR2: SGHNT and YENEEA. The CDR3, as DNA: TGTGCCAGCAGCTTAAGTTCAGGGGGAGGGGAGACCCAGTACTTC. Translating gives CASSLSSGGGETQYF.

The chain uses TRBV4-3 and TRBJ2-2; either TRBD1 or TRBD2 may fit D (6 bases each). V was pared by 1 base and J by 5 bases, with 14 bases between. The CDR3 has 16 amino acids. Germline V gene sequence: CDR1 LGHNA, CDR2 YSLEER. The CDR3 DNA follows: TGCGCCAGCAGCCAAGGCTTGCAGGGGAGGACCGGGGAGCTGTTTTTT. Its protein product is CASSQGLQGRTGELFF.

The chain recombines TRBV7-8 with TRBJ2-7; 8 bases fit TRBD1. The CDR3 length is 15 residues. Germline V lookup: CDR1 SGHVS, CDR2 FQNEAQ. The V segment lost 3 bases and the J segment 5 bases; nucleotides outside the gene matches: 9. CDR3 bases: TGTGCCAGCAGCTTGACGGGACAGGCCCCCAACGAGCAGTACTTC. This gives the protein CASSLTGQAPNEQYF.

The rearrangement uses TRBV9 and TRBJ2-7; 7 positions agree with TRBD2. Germline V gene sequence: CDR1 SGDLS, CDR2 YYNGEE. Trimming at V came to 0 bases and at J to 3 bases, leaving 6 bases not matched to a gene. The CDR3 consists of 15 residues. CDR3: CASSVGGDYLYEQYF. CDR3 in DNA: TGTGCCAGCAGCGTAGGGGGGGACTACCTCTACGAGCAGTACTTC.

This chain connects TRBV19 to TRBJ2-1; D is unresolved. Trimming took off 1 base at V and 4 bases at J, with 14 bases between the two ends. In germline, CDR1 is LNHDA, CDR2 SQIVND (reference sequence). This CDR3 comprises 16 residues. In DNA form, the CDR3 reads TGTGCCAGTAGTATAGGTGGTAGTGGCTCGTACAATGAGCAGTTCTTC. Protein: CASSIGGSGSYNEQFF. Drawing the rest from reference TRBV19 and TRBJ2-1, the complete variable domain is DGGITQSPKYLFRKEGQNVTLSCEQNLNHDAMYWYRQDPGQGLRLIYYSQIVNDFQKGDIAEGYSVSREKKESFPLTVTSAQKNPTAFYLCASSIGGSGSYNEQFFGPGTRLTVL.

The chain joins TRBV28 to TRBJ2-7, with D tentatively TRBD2 (6 bases). The germline V gene encodes CDR1 MDHEN and CDR2 SYDVKM. This CDR3 comprises 14 residues. Trimming removed 3 bases from V and 2 bases from J, with 11 bases in between. As DNA, the CDR3 is TGTGCCAGCAGTTTCCGTAGGACTACCTACGAGCAGTACTTC. It specifies CASSFRRTTYEQYF. The full variable domain, with the rest looked up from reference TRBV28 and TRBJ2-7, is DVKVTQSSRYLVKRTGEKVFLECVQDMDHENMFWYRQDPGLGLRLIYFSYDVKMKEKGDIPEGYSVSREKKERFSLILESASTNQTSMYLCASSFRRTTYEQYFGPGTRLTVT.

This chain links TRBV11-1 with TRBJ2-3, with D possibly TRBD2 on 6 matching bases. CDR1 is SGHAT, CDR2 FQDESV, per germline (reference sequence). The CDR3 extends over 15 amino acids. Deletions cut 5 bases from V and 0 bases from J, with 12 bases between. The CDR3 reads CASSPGGASTDTQYF. The DNA of the CDR3 is TGTGCCAGCAGCCCCGGAGGGGCGAGCACAGATACGCAGTATTTT.

This clone was observed a single time. V and J are TRBV27 and TRBJ1-2; 7 bases map to TRBD1. The V segment lost 4 bases and the J segment 4 bases; nucleotides outside the gene matches: 6. The CDR3 has 14 residues. Germline-derived CDR1 and CDR2 are MNHEY and SMNVEV (reference sequence). For the CDR3, the DNA is TGTGCCAGCAGTTCTCAGACAGGGCGCTATGGCTACACCTTC. This translates into CASSSQTGRYGYTF.

The V gene is TRBV4-2, the J gene TRBJ2-7; tentative D call: TRBD2 (7 bases). This CDR3 has 15 amino acids. The V and J ends lost 2 bases and 3 bases respectively, with 14 bases between them. Germline CDR1 reads LGHNA; CDR2 reads YNFKEQ. CDR3 nucleotides: TGTGCCAGCAGCCAACTAGCGGAGGGGGGCTACGAGCAGTACTTC. Translation: CASSQLAEGGYEQYF.

The chain recombines TRBV7-2 with TRBJ2-5; D remains ambiguous. The germline V and J ends were trimmed by 1 base and 5 bases, with 11 bases remaining between them. The CDR3 spans 14 residues. In germline, CDR1 is SGHTA, CDR2 FQGNSA. The chain's CDR3 is CASSLVEFGETQYF. DNA for the CDR3: TGTGCCAGCAGCTTAGTGGAGTTCGGCGAGACCCAGTACTTC.

The chain carries TRBV10-3 and TRBJ2-5; weak D call: TRBD1 (5 bases). V lost 6 bases to trimming and J lost 3 bases, with 11 bases between them. This CDR3 contains 13 residues. Germline V CDR1 and CDR2: ENHRY, SYGVKD. CDR3 in amino acids: CAIRGREEETQYF. CDR3 sequence (DNA): TGTGCCATCAGGGGCAGGGAAGAAGAGACCCAGTACTTC.

The chain joins TRBV11-2 to TRBJ2-7, with 8 bases fitting TRBD1. The CDR3 is 16 residues long. Per the germline V gene, CDR1 is SGHAT and CDR2 is FQNNGV. V dropped 0 bases and J dropped 5; count of bases not matched to a gene: 9. CDR3 amino acids: CASSLDWGRGLNEQYF. CDR3 bases: TGTGCCAGCAGCTTAGATTGGGGCAGGGGGCTCAACGAGCAGTACTTC.

The chain couples TRBV24-1 to TRBJ1-3; tentatively, D is TRBD1 (5 bases). The CDR3 loop spans 13 amino acids. The germline V and J ends were trimmed by 8 bases and 2 bases, with 9 bases remaining between them. Germline CDR1 reads KGHDR; CDR2 reads SFDVKD. CDR3 residues: CATMGPAGNTIYF. CDR3 nucleotides: TGTGCCACCATGGGGCCTGCTGGAAACACCATATATTTT.

V is TRBV4-1 and J is TRBJ2-1, with 9 bases aligning to TRBD2. The J segment lost 5 bases and the V segment lost 0 bases, leaving 11 bases of the junction unmatched. The CDR3 loop spans 18 amino acids. Germline V gives CDR1 MGHRA, CDR2 YSYEKL. In nucleotides, the CDR3 is TGCGCCAGCAGCCAAGATACTTATAGCGGGAGTAACCACAATGAGCAGTTCTTC. It specifies CASSQDTYSGSNHNEQFF.

This rearrangement joins TRBV18 to TRBJ1-2, with D hard to call. Germline CDR1 and CDR2: KGHSH and LQKENI. CDR3 length equals 13 residues. The V and J ends lost 3 bases and 7 bases respectively, with 12 bases between them. CDR3 nucleotides: TGTGCCAGCTCACCGGTTGCCGACACTGGCTACACCTTC. Amino acid sequence: CASSPVADTGYTF.

The chain has TRBV30 and TRBJ2-3; perhaps TRBD2 as D (5 bases). Per germline, CDR1 GTSNPN and CDR2 SVGIG (reference sequence). The CDR3 has 14 amino acids. Deletions cut 0 bases from V and 5 bases from J, with 12 bases between. The CDR3 region is CAWSVRGQGDTQYF. The CDR3 DNA sequence: TGTGCCTGGAGTGTACGCGGGCAAGGAGATACGCAGTATTTT.

V is TRBV18 and J is TRBJ1-1; D may be TRBD1 (5 bases). The V gene's germline CDR1 is KGHSH and CDR2 LQKENI. The CDR3 has 17 amino acids. V was shortened by 3 bases and J by 0 bases, with 17 bases between the two germline ends. The CDR3 loop reads CASSPPGPQTMNTEAFF. The CDR3 DNA reads as TGTGCCAGCTCACCCCCGGGACCGCAGACAATGAACACTGAAGCTTTCTTT.

The chain links TRBV27 to TRBJ1-1; D is unclear. Germline V gives CDR1 MNHEY, CDR2 SMNVEV (reference sequence). V was trimmed by 2 bases and J by 5 bases, leaving 9 bases between them. This CDR3 comprises 13 residues. CDR3 bases: TGTGCCAGCAGTTTAGATCGGGGAACTGAAGCTTTCTTT. It yields the protein CASSLDRGTEAFF.

Only one count was recorded for this clone. The chain has TRBV2 and TRBJ2-2; D gene uncertain. The V and J ends lost 8 bases and 7 bases respectively, with 5 bases between them. The CDR3 runs to 10 residues. Germline CDR1 SNHLY, CDR2 FYNNEI. The CDR3 loop is CASGDGELFF. Written as DNA, the CDR3 is TGTGCCAGCGGGGACGGGGAGCTGTTTTTT.

The genes are TRBV19 and TRBJ1-1; TRBD1 is a possible D gene (5 bases). CDR3 length equals 13 residues. Germline values: CDR1 LNHDA, CDR2 SQIVND (reference sequence). V lost 3 bases, J lost 3 bases, and 8 bases lay in between. This CDR3 is CASSIREDTEAFF. The CDR3 DNA sequence: TGTGCCAGTAGTATCAGGGAGGACACTGAAGCTTTCTTT.